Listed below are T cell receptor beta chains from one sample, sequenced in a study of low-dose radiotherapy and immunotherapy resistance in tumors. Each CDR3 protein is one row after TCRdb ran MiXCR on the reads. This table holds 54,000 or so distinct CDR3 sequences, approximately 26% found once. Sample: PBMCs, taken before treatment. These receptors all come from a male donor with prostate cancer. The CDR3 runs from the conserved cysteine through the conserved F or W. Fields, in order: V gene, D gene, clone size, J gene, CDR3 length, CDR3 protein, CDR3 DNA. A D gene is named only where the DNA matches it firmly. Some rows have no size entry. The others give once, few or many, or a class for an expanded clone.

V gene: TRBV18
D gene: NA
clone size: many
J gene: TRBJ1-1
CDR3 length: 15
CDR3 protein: CASSPRDGWNTEAFF
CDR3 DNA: TGTGCCAGCTCACCACGGGACGGATGGAACACTGAAGCTTTCTTT

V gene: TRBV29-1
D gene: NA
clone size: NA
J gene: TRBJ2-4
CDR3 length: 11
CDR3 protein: CSVDYVGIQYF
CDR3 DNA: TGCAGCGTTGACTATGTGGGCATTCAGTACTTC

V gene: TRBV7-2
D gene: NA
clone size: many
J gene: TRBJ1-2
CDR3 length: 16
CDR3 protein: CASSRETTVHTPGYTF
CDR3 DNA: TGTGCCAGCAGCCGGGAAACGACCGTACATACCCCTGGCTACACCTTC

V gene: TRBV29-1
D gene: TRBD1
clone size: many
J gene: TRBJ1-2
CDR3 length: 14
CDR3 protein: CSVVGDRGWNGYTF
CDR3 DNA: TGCAGCGTTGTTGGAGACAGGGGATGGAATGGCTACACCTTC

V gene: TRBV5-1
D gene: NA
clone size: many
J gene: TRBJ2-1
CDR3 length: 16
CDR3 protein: CASSLDLSGGVNEQFF
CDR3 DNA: TGCGCCAGCAGCTTGGACCTTAGCGGAGGGGTGAATGAGCAGTTCTTC

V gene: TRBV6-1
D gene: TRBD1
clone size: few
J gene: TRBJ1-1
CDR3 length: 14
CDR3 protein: CASLSGQGVAEAFF
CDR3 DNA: TGTGCCAGCCTTTCCGGACAGGGGGTTGCTGAAGCTTTCTTT

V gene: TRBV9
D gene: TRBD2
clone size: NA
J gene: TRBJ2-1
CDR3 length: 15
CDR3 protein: CASSVGTSPGSEQFF
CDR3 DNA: TGTGCCAGCAGCGTAGGGACTAGCCCAGGGAGTGAGCAGTTCTTC

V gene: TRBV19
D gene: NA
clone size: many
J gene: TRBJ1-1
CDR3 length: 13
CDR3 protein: CASIGDLNTEAFF
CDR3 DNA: TGTGCCAGTATTGGGGATTTGAACACTGAAGCTTTCTTT

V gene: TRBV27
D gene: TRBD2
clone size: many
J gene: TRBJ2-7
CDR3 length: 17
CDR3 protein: CASSGLGLAGAHYEQYF
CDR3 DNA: TGTGCCAGCAGTGGCCTGGGACTAGCGGGAGCTCACTACGAGCAGTACTTC

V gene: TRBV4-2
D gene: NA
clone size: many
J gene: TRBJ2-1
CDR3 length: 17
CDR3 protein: CASSQDRGGVIMDEQFF
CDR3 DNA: TGTGCCAGCAGCCAAGATCGGGGCGGGGTGATCATGGATGAGCAGTTCTTC

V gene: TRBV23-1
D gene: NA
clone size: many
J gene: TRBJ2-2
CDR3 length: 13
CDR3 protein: CASTGRGTGELFF
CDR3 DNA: TGCGCCAGCACCGGGCGCGGCACCGGGGAGCTGTTTTTT

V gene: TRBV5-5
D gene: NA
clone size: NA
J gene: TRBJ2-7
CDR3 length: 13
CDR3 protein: CASTIPGGHEQYF
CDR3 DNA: TGTGCCAGCACCATCCCAGGGGGGCACGAGCAGTACTTC

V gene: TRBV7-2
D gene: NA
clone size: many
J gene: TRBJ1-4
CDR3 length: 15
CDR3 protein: CASSYRGGPKEKLFF
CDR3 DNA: TGTGCCAGCAGCTATAGGGGGGGGCCGAAGGAAAAACTGTTTTTT